Below, 14 T cell receptor beta chains from the same sample are listed, as sequenced in a study of shared clonotypes between healthy human individuals. CD8 cells regarded as naive lacked CD45RO, were positively chosen for CCR7, and omitted terminally differentiated effector memory CD45RA+ cells. Measured with immunoSEQ multiplex PCR; TCRdb has only the in-frame clones, and not every one. This table has about 2.2 million clones, 90% to 95% appearing once. Material for sequencing was naive CD8+ T cells from PBMCs. The source is a man aged 18 to 35 in good health. Some clones in this sample may be carry-over from other donors' samples.

On this clone: One junction end does not reproduce the germline sequence, and a read error may be involved. J is TRBJ1-5 and V is TRBV7-9; 7 bases agree with TRBD1. CDR3 length equals 14 residues. Looked up from germline, CDR1 is SEHNR and CDR2 is FQNEAQ (reference sequence). The DNA for the CDR3 is TGTGCCAGCAGCTCAGGGGGGGTCGTTCAGCTCCAGCATTTT. It encodes CASSSGGVVQLQHF.

The chain recombines TRBV6-4 with TRBJ1-2; D is undetermined. CDR3 length: 11 amino acids. Trimming took 8 bases from V and 8 from J, leaving 12 bases between them. From germline, CDR1 is MRHNA and CDR2 SNTAGT. Written as DNA, the CDR3 is TGTGCCAGCCCTTTTACCCCGGGCTACACCTTC. It is translated as CASPFTPGYTF.

The chain couples TRBV27 to TRBJ2-2, with TRBD2 matching 8 bases. This CDR3 has 19 amino acids. Trimming removed 4 bases from V and 6 bases from J; junction bases left unmatched: 19. Germline V gene lookup returns CDR1 MNHEY and CDR2 SMNVEV (reference sequence). The CDR3 region has the DNA TGTGCCAGCAGTTCACAAATGGGACTAGACCCACGAGGGCCCGGGGAGCTGTTTTTT. It yields the protein CASSSQMGLDPRGPGELFF.

V gene TRBV19 combines with J gene TRBJ2-7, with D possibly matching TRBD2 (6 bases). Trimming pared 3 bases from V and 6 bases from J, leaving 18 bases between. The CDR3 length is 15 residues. Germline CDR1 and CDR2: LNHDA and SQIVND (reference sequence). The CDR3 DNA reads TGTGCCAGTAGTATCCTCCCGGGAGAGAAGGCCGAGCAGTACTTC. As protein: CASSILPGEKAEQYF.

This clone was recorded only once. This chain links TRBV9 with TRBJ2-3; D possibly matches TRBD1 or TRBD2 (5 bases each). This CDR3 is built from 16 residues. Trimming removed 0 bases from V and 0 bases from J, with 11 bases in between. Germline CDR1 is SGDLS and CDR2 is YYNGEE. CDR3 protein: CASSVGLGASTDTQYF. The DNA for the CDR3 is TGTGCCAGCAGCGTAGGTCTCGGGGCTAGCACAGATACGCAGTATTTT.

This chain uses TRBV7-3 with TRBJ2-3; 8 nucleotides line up with TRBD2. The CDR3 consists of 20 residues. The V gene end was trimmed by 1 base and the J gene end by 2 bases; junction bases not matched to a gene: 17. Per the germline V gene, CDR1 is SGHTA and CDR2 is FQGTGA. CDR3 nucleotides: TGTGCCAGCAGCTTAAACGTGATAGCGGGAAGGAATTGGGACACAGATACGCAGTATTTT. This encodes CASSLNVIAGRNWDTDTQYF.

Comment on this clone: At one end the junction does not follow the germline gene, possibly because of a read error. The chain recombines TRBV11-2 with TRBJ2-7; 10 bases agree with TRBD1. The germline V gene encodes CDR1 SGHAT and CDR2 FQNNGV. The CDR3 is made up of 15 amino acids. The DNA of the CDR3 is TGTGCCAGCAGCCACCGTGTGACAGGGGGCTACGGGCAGTACTTC. The encoded protein is CASSHRVTGGYGQYF.

The V gene is TRBV28, the J gene TRBJ2-3, with D uncertain. The V gene's germline CDR1 is MDHEN and CDR2 SYDVKM. The CDR3 is made up of 13 amino acids. The V end lost 1 base, the J end lost 6 bases, and 8 bases lay between the germline ends. The CDR3 sequence: CASSLYRSDTQYF. CDR3 sequence (DNA): TGTGCCAGCAGTTTATATAGGTCTGATACGCAGTATTTT.

The rearrangement links TRBV19 to TRBJ2-7; 7 bases are shared with TRBD1. V dropped 3 bases and J dropped 4; count of bases not matched to a gene: 6. From germline, CDR1 is LNHDA and CDR2 SQIVND (reference sequence). The CDR3 runs to 14 residues. The CDR3 DNA is TGTGCCAGTAGTATTCGGGGACAGAGGTACGAGCAGTACTTC. This encodes CASSIRGQRYEQYF.

V and J are TRBV28 and TRBJ2-7; 7 nucleotides line up with TRBD2. The junction had 6 bases not matched to a gene; V was cut back by 2 bases and J by 5 bases. Germline V gives CDR1 MDHEN, CDR2 SYDVKM. The CDR3 contains 14 residues. CDR3 in amino acids: CASSLLGGSNEQYF. DNA for the CDR3: TGTGCCAGCAGTTTACTGGGGGGGAGCAACGAGCAGTACTTC.

The chain carries TRBV7-9 and TRBJ2-4, with D unclear. The CDR3 contains 14 residues. In germline, CDR1 is SEHNR, CDR2 FQNEAQ (reference sequence). V shed 5 bases and J shed 9 bases, with 17 bases lying between them. The CDR3 region is CASSTGLQNSIQYF. CDR3 coding DNA: TGTGCCAGCAGCACCGGGCTACAGAATTCCATTCAGTACTTC. The variable domain in full, completed from reference TRBV7-9 and TRBJ2-4, reads DTGVSQNPRHKITKRGQNVTFRCDPISEHNRLYWYRQTLGQGPEFLTYFQNEAQLEKSRLLSDRFSAERPKGSFSTLEIQRTEQGDSAMYLCASSTGLQNSIQYFGAGTRLSVL.

The chain recombines TRBV7-3 with TRBJ2-1; the D gene could be TRBD1 or TRBD2 (5 bases each). The CDR3 has 15 residues. V lost 3 bases to trimming and J lost 6 bases, with 15 bases between them. Per the germline V gene, CDR1 is SGHTA and CDR2 is FQGTGA. CDR3 in amino acids: CASSLTGTGSNEQFF. CDR3 nucleotide sequence: TGTGCCAGCAGCTTGACCGGGACGGGAAGCAATGAGCAGTTCTTC. The full variable domain, in which reference TRBV7-3 and TRBJ2-1 provide the parts outside the CDR3, is GAGVSQTPSNKVTEKGKYVELRCDPISGHTALYWYRQSLGQGPEFLIYFQGTGAADDSGLPNDRFFAVRPEGSVSTLKIQRTERGDSAVYLCASSLTGTGSNEQFFGPGTRLTVL.

This clone was seen a handful of times. The V and J genes are TRBV5-1 and TRBJ1-1; D may be TRBD1 (5 bases). Trimming pared 3 bases from V and 0 bases from J, leaving 9 bases between. The CDR3 has 14 residues. CDR1 and CDR2 from the germline V gene are SGHRS and YFSETQ. As DNA, the CDR3 is TGCGCCAGCAGCTATGGACACATGAACACTGAAGCTTTCTTT. This encodes CASSYGHMNTEAFF.

The chain joins TRBV5-6 to TRBJ2-5; D is perhaps TRBD2 (5 bases). From germline, CDR1 is SGHDT and CDR2 YYEEEE. CDR3 length: 13 amino acids. V was trimmed by 2 bases and J by 7 bases, leaving 12 bases between them. DNA of the CDR3: TGTGCCAGCAGCTTCGGGGTATCGTCGACCCAGTACTTC. This encodes CASSFGVSSTQYF.